What follows describes a single T cell receptor (beta chain). Its antigen is still unknown. This sample is part of a study of T cells in Graves' hyperthyroidism and ophthalmopathy. Looking at the study overall: Peripheral blood was taken when the disease was first diagnosed, before any treatment began. Study-level points and caveats: A median about 6.5 months before onset, the model predicted ophthalmopathy.

The germline V gene encodes CDR1 SGHRS and CDR2 YFSETQ. CDR3 length: 15 amino acids. Trimming cost V 3 bases and J 4 bases; bases outside gene matches: 7. Template material for amplifying TCR beta CDR3 regions consisted of RNA transcripts. First-round RT-PCR of the TCR CDR3 relied on the HTBI primer set. One entry per CDR3 protein, called by TCRdb with MiXCR from the multiplex PCR reads. Found here are under 350,000 distinct CDR3 sequences, 17% of them singletons; the top ten hold around 55%. This rearrangement joins TRBV5-1 to TRBJ2-7, with TRBD1 identical over 10 bases. The sequenced material came from blood. The clonotype originates from a woman aged 55-70 years with Graves' ophthalmopathy. CDR3 in amino acids: CASSSGTGESYEQYF. CDR3 in DNA: TGCGCCAGCAGCTCGGGGACAGGGGAAAGTTACGAGCAGTACTTC.